This is a list of T cell receptor beta chains from one sample in a study of patients and donors after allogeneic stem cell transplantation. TCRdb reprocessed the RT-PCR reads with MiXCR, giving one entry per CDR3 protein. The sample has 1,500 to 2,000 distinct CDR3 sequences; 1.5% to 2% are singletons. Sequenced: blood, either unsorted or a sorted T cell fraction (not recorded which). These receptors came from a human donor who was either an allogeneic HSCT recipient or a stem cell or donor lymphocyte infusion donor (not recorded which). It is not recorded whose cells these are; they may come from a transplant donor. Both conserved end residues are part of each CDR3. A D gene is named only where the DNA matches it firmly. Clone size is shown for a subset of rows, as once, few, many or a class of expanded clone.

j_gene: TRBJ2-7
abundance: -
d_gene: TRBD1
v_gene: TRBV14
CDR3aa: CASSRTGSYEQYF
CDR3nt: TGTGCCAGCAGCCGGACAGGCAGCTACGAGCAGTACTTC

j_gene: TRBJ2-1
abundance: large
d_gene: TRBD2
v_gene: TRBV27
CDR3aa: CASSLPLADYNEQFF
CDR3nt: TGTGCCAGCAGTTTACCCCTAGCGGATTACAATGAGCAGTTCTTC

j_gene: TRBJ1-2
abundance: large
d_gene: -
v_gene: TRBV18
CDR3aa: CASSPGTEYGYTF
CDR3nt: TGTGCCAGCTCCCCCGGGACGGAGTATGGCTACACCTTC

j_gene: TRBJ2-3
abundance: medium-sized
d_gene: -
v_gene: TRBV4-3
CDR3aa: CASSQDLGGPGTDTQYF
CDR3nt: TGCGCCAGCAGCCAAGATCTTGGGGGGCCGGGCACAGATACGCAGTATTTT

j_gene: TRBJ2-3
abundance: large
d_gene: TRBD2
v_gene: TRBV11-2
CDR3aa: CASSSRAGATDTQYF
CDR3nt: TGTGCCAGCAGCTCGCGAGCGGGGGCCACAGATACGCAGTATTTT

j_gene: TRBJ2-3
abundance: medium-sized
d_gene: -
v_gene: TRBV7-9
CDR3aa: CASSPTGMTDTQYF
CDR3nt: TGTGCCAGCAGCCCGACAGGAATGACGGATACGCAGTATTTT

j_gene: TRBJ2-5
abundance: medium-sized
d_gene: -
v_gene: TRBV7-2
CDR3aa: CASSLRQGETQYF
CDR3nt: TGTGCCAGCAGCTTACGGCAGGGAGAGACCCAGTACTTC

j_gene: TRBJ2-7
abundance: medium-sized
d_gene: TRBD1
v_gene: TRBV30
CDR3aa: CAWRKGQGAREQYF
CDR3nt: TGTGCCTGGAGGAAGGGACAGGGGGCCAGGGAGCAGTACTTC

j_gene: TRBJ2-3
abundance: medium-sized
d_gene: TRBD2
v_gene: TRBV5-1
CDR3aa: CASSLVVAGTDTQYF
CDR3nt: TGCGCCAGCAGCTTGGTGGTAGCGGGGACAGATACGCAGTATTTT

j_gene: TRBJ1-1
abundance: medium-sized
d_gene: -
v_gene: TRBV27
CDR3aa: CASSSSGWGNTEAFF
CDR3nt: TGTGCCAGCAGTTCCTCCGGTTGGGGGAACACTGAAGCTTTCTTT

j_gene: TRBJ1-1
abundance: -
d_gene: -
v_gene: TRBV29-1
CDR3aa: CSAPATKAWDTEAFF
CDR3nt: TGCAGCGCCCCCGCAACAAAGGCCTGGGACACTGAAGCTTTCTTT

j_gene: TRBJ2-5
abundance: few
d_gene: TRBD1
v_gene: TRBV5-1
CDR3aa: CASSGQPQGGKETQYF
CDR3nt: TGCGCCAGCAGCGGTCAACCACAGGGGGGTAAAGAGACCCAGTACTTC

j_gene: TRBJ2-1
abundance: medium-sized
d_gene: -
v_gene: TRBV18
CDR3aa: CASSPLGVPQFF
CDR3nt: TGTGCCAGCTCACCCTTGGGGGTGCCGCAGTTCTTC

j_gene: TRBJ1-2
abundance: large
d_gene: -
v_gene: TRBV12-3/TRBV12-4
CDR3aa: CASSSDRGHYGYTF
CDR3nt: TGTGCCAGCAGTTCGGACAGAGGACACTATGGCTACACCTTC

j_gene: TRBJ2-1
abundance: large
d_gene: TRBD1
v_gene: TRBV11-2
CDR3aa: CASSSPGTGINEQFF
CDR3nt: TGTGCCAGCAGCTCCCCCGGGACAGGGATCAATGAGCAGTTCTTC

j_gene: TRBJ1-5
abundance: few
d_gene: TRBD1
v_gene: TRBV12-3/TRBV12-4
CDR3aa: CASRPTGGNQPQHF
CDR3nt: TGTGCCAGCAGACCGACAGGGGGCAATCAGCCCCAGCATTTT

j_gene: TRBJ1-4
abundance: medium-sized
d_gene: -
v_gene: TRBV7-2
CDR3aa: CASSLEANEKLFF
CDR3nt: TGTGCCAGCAGCTTAGAGGCTAATGAAAAACTGTTTTTT

j_gene: TRBJ1-1
abundance: large
d_gene: -
v_gene: TRBV7-9
CDR3aa: CASSSYLNTEAFF
CDR3nt: TGTGCCAGCAGCTCCTACTTGAACACTGAAGCTTTCTTT

j_gene: TRBJ2-4
abundance: -
d_gene: -
v_gene: TRBV29-1
CDR3aa: CSVVRLERVQYIQYF
CDR3nt: TGCAGCGTTGTAAGATTGGAGAGGGTGCAATACATTCAGTACTTC

j_gene: TRBJ2-3
abundance: medium-sized
d_gene: TRBD2
v_gene: TRBV6-1
CDR3aa: CASSYPRPGGTDTQYF
CDR3nt: TGTGCCAGCAGTTACCCGAGGCCGGGGGGTACAGATACGCAGTATTTT

j_gene: TRBJ1-3
abundance: few
d_gene: -
v_gene: TRBV3-1
CDR3aa: CASSQGARNTIYF
CDR3nt: TGTGCCAGCAGCCAAGGTGCGAGGAACACCATATATTTT

j_gene: TRBJ2-5
abundance: medium-sized
d_gene: TRBD1
v_gene: TRBV29-1
CDR3aa: CSVGTGSFQETQYF
CDR3nt: TGCAGCGTTGGGACAGGCAGCTTTCAAGAGACCCAGTACTTC

j_gene: TRBJ2-5
abundance: few
d_gene: TRBD1
v_gene: TRBV6-6
CDR3aa: CASSPNLNTGGDIKTQYF
CDR3nt: TGTGCCAGCAGCCCGAACTTAAACACAGGGGGCGATATCAAGACCCAGTACTTC

j_gene: TRBJ1-2
abundance: large
d_gene: -
v_gene: TRBV7-2
CDR3aa: CASTLRGEGYTF
CDR3nt: TGTGCCAGCACCCTCCGGGGAGAAGGCTACACCTTC

j_gene: TRBJ1-2
abundance: medium-sized
d_gene: -
v_gene: TRBV30
CDR3aa: CAWRATGANYGYTF
CDR3nt: TGTGCCTGGAGAGCTACTGGAGCTAACTATGGCTACACCTTC

j_gene: TRBJ1-4
abundance: -
d_gene: -
v_gene: TRBV11-2
CDR3aa: CASSPRWGKGEKLFF
CDR3nt: TGTGCCAGCAGCCCCCGGTGGGGAAAAGGAGAAAAACTGTTTTTT

j_gene: TRBJ2-4
abundance: few
d_gene: TRBD1
v_gene: TRBV4-1
CDR3aa: CASSQTIPGTGVAKNIQYF
CDR3nt: TGCGCCAGCAGCCAAACAATCCCCGGGACAGGAGTAGCCAAAAACATTCAGTACTTC

j_gene: TRBJ2-7
abundance: large
d_gene: -
v_gene: TRBV30
CDR3aa: CAWSQAREQYF
CDR3nt: TGTGCCTGGAGTCAGGCCCGCGAGCAGTACTTC

j_gene: TRBJ1-2
abundance: medium-sized
d_gene: -
v_gene: TRBV29-1
CDR3aa: CSVGVGGGYTF
CDR3nt: TGCAGCGTTGGCGTGGGGGGAGGCTACACCTTC

j_gene: TRBJ2-1
abundance: few
d_gene: TRBD2
v_gene: TRBV7-9
CDR3aa: CASSPRLAGDEQFF
CDR3nt: TGTGCCAGCAGCCCCCGGCTAGCGGGGGATGAGCAGTTCTTC

j_gene: TRBJ2-3
abundance: few
d_gene: TRBD2
v_gene: TRBV10-3
CDR3aa: CAIGSQRGGSTDTQYF
CDR3nt: TGTGCCATCGGTAGTCAGCGGGGGGGCAGCACAGATACGCAGTATTTT

j_gene: TRBJ1-2
abundance: medium-sized
d_gene: TRBD1
v_gene: TRBV27
CDR3aa: CASSSTGGISYTF
CDR3nt: TGTGCCAGCAGTTCGACAGGGGGCATCAGCTACACCTTC

j_gene: TRBJ2-3
abundance: -
d_gene: -
v_gene: TRBV7-2
CDR3aa: CASSLVPAGGTQYF
CDR3nt: TGTGCCAGCAGCTTAGTTCCCGCAGGAGGTACGCAGTATTTT